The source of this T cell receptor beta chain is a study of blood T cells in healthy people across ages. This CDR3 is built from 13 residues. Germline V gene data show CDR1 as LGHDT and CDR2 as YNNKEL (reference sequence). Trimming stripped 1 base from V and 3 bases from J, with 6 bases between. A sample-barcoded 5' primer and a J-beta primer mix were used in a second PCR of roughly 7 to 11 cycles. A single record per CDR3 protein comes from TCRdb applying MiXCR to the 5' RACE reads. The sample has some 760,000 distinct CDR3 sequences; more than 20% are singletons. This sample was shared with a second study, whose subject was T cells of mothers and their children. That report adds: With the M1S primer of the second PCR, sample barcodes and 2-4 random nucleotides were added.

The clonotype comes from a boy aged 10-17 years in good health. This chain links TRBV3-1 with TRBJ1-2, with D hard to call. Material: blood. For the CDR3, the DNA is TGTGCCAGCAGCCAAGGAAACTACTATGGCTACACCTTC. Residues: CASSQGNYYGYTF.